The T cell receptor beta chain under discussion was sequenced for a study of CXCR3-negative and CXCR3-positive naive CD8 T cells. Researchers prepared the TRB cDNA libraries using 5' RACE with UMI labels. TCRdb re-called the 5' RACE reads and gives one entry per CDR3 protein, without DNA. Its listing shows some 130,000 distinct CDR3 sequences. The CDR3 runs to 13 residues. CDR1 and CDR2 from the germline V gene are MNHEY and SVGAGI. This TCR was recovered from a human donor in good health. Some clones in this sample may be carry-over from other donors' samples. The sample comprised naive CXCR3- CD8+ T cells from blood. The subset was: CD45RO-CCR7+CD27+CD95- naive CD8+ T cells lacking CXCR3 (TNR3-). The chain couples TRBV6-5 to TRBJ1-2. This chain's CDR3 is CASSWGTGYGYTF.